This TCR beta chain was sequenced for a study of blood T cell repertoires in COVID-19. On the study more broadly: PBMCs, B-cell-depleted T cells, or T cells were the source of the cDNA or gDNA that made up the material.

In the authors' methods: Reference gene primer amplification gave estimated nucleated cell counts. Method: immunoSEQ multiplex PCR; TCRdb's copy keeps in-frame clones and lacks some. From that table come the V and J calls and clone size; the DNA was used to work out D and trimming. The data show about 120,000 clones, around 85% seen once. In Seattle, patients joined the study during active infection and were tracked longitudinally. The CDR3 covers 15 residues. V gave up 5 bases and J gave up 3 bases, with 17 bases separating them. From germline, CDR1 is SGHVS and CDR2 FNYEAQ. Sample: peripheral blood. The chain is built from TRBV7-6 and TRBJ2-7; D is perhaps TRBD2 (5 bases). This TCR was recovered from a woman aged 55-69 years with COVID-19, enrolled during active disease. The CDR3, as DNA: TGTGCCAGCAGCACAACCGACAATCGGGGCTACGAGCAGTACTTC. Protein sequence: CASSTTDNRGYEQYF. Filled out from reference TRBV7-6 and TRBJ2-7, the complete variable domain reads GAGVSQSPRYKVTKRGQDVALRCDPISGHVSLYWYRQALGQGPEFLTYFNYEAQQDKSGLPNDRFSAERPEGSISTLTIQRTEQRDSAMYRCASSTTDNRGYEQYFGPGTRLTVT.